This entry lists 18 T cell receptor beta chains sequenced from one sample in a study of regulatory T cells in long-lasting Graves disease. The time point denotes: newly diagnosed GD, antithyroid drugs for less than 3 months. Scientists built the TCR library using RNA that was extracted from PBMCs. TCR beta libraries were built with iRepertoire HTBI primers and Arm-PCR of CDR3 regions. TCRdb ran MiXCR on the multiplex PCR reads and lists one entry per CDR3 protein. The data show about 400,000 distinct CDR3 sequences, around a sixth seen once. This sample comprised peripheral blood mononuclear cells (PBMCs), obtained at new diagnosis, from a patient treated with antithyroid drugs. These TCRs come from a female donor with Graves disease.

This chain links TRBV20-1 with TRBJ2-1; D is ambiguous. The CDR3 runs to 14 residues. Germline V gene sequence: CDR1 DFQATT, CDR2 SNEGSKA (reference sequence). The V end was cut by 6 bases, the J end by 7 bases, with 19 bases between. This CDR3 reads CSATGVPHRNEQFF. CDR3 bases: TGCAGTGCGACGGGCGTCCCGCACCGAAATGAGCAGTTCTTC.

The CDR3 loop reads CAIRSSGGETQYF. In DNA form, the CDR3 reads TGTGCCATCAGGTCTAGCGGCGGAGAGACCCAGTACTTC. The rearrangement uses TRBV10-3 and TRBJ2-5, with 7 bases fitting TRBD2. V was clipped by 6 bases and J by 4 bases; unmatched bases: 5. Germline CDR1 ENHRY, CDR2 SYGVKD. The CDR3 loop spans 13 amino acids.

In this sample, this clonotype turned up many times. The chain employs TRBV12-5 and TRBJ2-2; no clear D. Germline-derived CDR1 and CDR2 are LGHNT and FRNRAP. This CDR3 has 15 amino acids. V was shortened by 0 bases and J by 5 bases, with 10 bases between the two germline ends. CDR3 sequence: CASGLVSSGTGELFF. The CDR3 DNA sequence: TGTGCTAGTGGTTTGGTATCCTCGGGTACCGGGGAGCTGTTTTTT.

Many counts were recorded for this clonotype. The chain uses TRBV20-1 and TRBJ2-5; perhaps D is TRBD1 or TRBD2 (6 bases each). The CDR3 loop spans 15 amino acids. The V gene lost 2 bases and the J gene lost 5 bases, with 18 bases spanning the gap. Germline V CDR1 and CDR2: DFQATT, SNEGSKA (reference sequence). Written as DNA, the CDR3 is TGCAGTGCTAGATCGGCTGACGGGGGCGGGGAGACCCAGTACTTC. This gives the protein CSARSADGGGETQYF.

The chain employs TRBV6-5 and TRBJ1-1, with D possibly matching TRBD1 (5 bases). V shed 0 bases and J shed 3 bases, with 14 bases lying between them. The CDR3 spans 16 residues. The germline gives CDR1 MNHEY, CDR2 SVGAGI. Here the CDR3 DNA reads TGTGCCAGCAGTTACTCCCTGGGCAGGGTACACACTGAAGCTTTCTTT. Translating it yields CASSYSLGRVHTEAFF.

This clonotype was counted ten times or more. V gene TRBV7-3 combines with J gene TRBJ2-1, with 9 bases aligning to TRBD2. V trimming: 2 bases; J trimming: 5 bases; junction bases outside the gene matches: 1. CDR1 and CDR2 from the germline V gene are SGHTA and FQGTGA. The CDR3 contains 14 residues. The CDR3: CASSLRLADNEQFF. The CDR3 DNA reads TGTGCCAGCAGCTTACGACTAGCGGACAATGAGCAGTTCTTC.

This clonotype was found many times. The chain couples TRBV12-3 or TRBV12-4 to TRBJ1-2, with D possibly being TRBD1 (5 bases). This CDR3 is built from 18 residues. V was pared by 3 bases and J by 0 bases, with 20 bases between. The CDR3 DNA reads as TGTGCCAGCAGTTTTTCGTGGCCAGGAGGACAAGCTAACTATGGCTACACCTTC. This sequence encodes CASSFSWPGGQANYGYTF.

This clonotype was seen ten or more times. The V call is TRBV30, the J call TRBJ1-1; TRBD1 might be the D (6 bases). This CDR3 spans 12 amino acids. The germline V and J ends were trimmed by 1 base and 4 bases, with 7 bases remaining between them. Germline values: CDR1 GTSNPN, CDR2 SVGIG (reference sequence). CDR3 in DNA: TGTGCCTGGAGTGGAGGGGGCACTGAAGCTTTCTTT. Amino acid sequence: CAWSGGGTEAFF.

About this clonotype: One base away lies a much larger clone, so this may be a sequencing read error. This rearrangement joins TRBV5-1 to TRBJ1-2; possible D gene TRBD1, 6 bases. The CDR3 covers 15 residues. Germline lookup yields CDR1 SGHRS and CDR2 YFSETQ. The germline V and J ends were trimmed by 0 bases and 0 bases, with 9 bases remaining between them. CDR3 in amino acids: CASSLGTASNYGYTF. The CDR3 DNA is TGCGCCAGCAGCTTGGGGACAGCCTCTAACTATGGCTACACCTTC. The full variable domain, rest sourced from reference TRBV5-1 and TRBJ1-2, is KAGVTQTPRYLIKTRGQQVTLSCSPISGHRSVSWYQQTPGQGLQFLFEYFSETQRNKGNFPGRFSGRQFSNSRSEMNVSTLELGDSALYLCASSLGTASNYGYTFGSGTRLTVV.

In its sample, this clonotype was seen many times. This chain connects TRBV27 to TRBJ2-5; D call uncertain. Germline assignment: CDR1 MNHEY and CDR2 SMNVEV (reference sequence). The CDR3 runs to 16 residues. V lost 3 bases and J 5 bases, leaving 19 bases between the germline ends. CDR3 coding DNA: TGTGCCAGCAGTTTTAATCGCGGCGTCGGGCGGGAGACCCAGTACTTC. Translation gives CASSFNRGVGRETQYF.

This sequence joins TRBV12-3 or TRBV12-4 and TRBJ2-7; D might be TRBD1 or TRBD2, each matching 5 bases. V lost 1 base and J lost 3, with 7 bases in between. The length of the CDR3 is 13 residues. CDR3 protein: CASSLGDGYEQYF. The CDR3 region has the DNA TGTGCCAGCAGTTTAGGGGACGGCTACGAGCAGTACTTC.

This clonotype was counted only a few times. The chain combines TRBV5-1 with TRBJ2-7; no clear D. Trimming took off 5 bases at V and 7 bases at J, with 19 bases between the two ends. The CDR3 length is 14 residues. Germline CDR1 and CDR2: SGHRS and YFSETQ. Here the CDR3 reads CASRRTYLNGEQYF. The CDR3 coding sequence is TGCGCCAGCAGAAGAACCTACCTTAATGGAGAGCAGTACTTC.

Ten or more counts support this clonotype. This chain uses TRBV7-9 with TRBJ2-7; 9 nucleotides match TRBD1. From germline, CDR1 is SEHNR and CDR2 FQNEAQ (reference sequence). The V segment lost 4 bases and the J segment 3 bases; nucleotides outside the gene matches: 4. The CDR3 runs to 14 residues. In nucleotides, the CDR3 is TGTGCCAGCAGCTGGCCGGGACAGGGCTACGAGCAGTACTTC. Protein sequence: CASSWPGQGYEQYF.

This clonotype was counted many times. V and J are TRBV28 and TRBJ2-7, with D perhaps TRBD1 (6 bases). The CDR3 runs to 14 residues. Germline-derived CDR1 and CDR2 are MDHEN and SYDVKM. Deletions cut 5 bases from V and 3 bases from J, with 14 bases between. In nucleotides, the CDR3 is TGTGCCAGCAGTAGCCCTGGACAGTTCTACGAGCAGTACTTC. It codes for CASSSPGQFYEQYF.

This clonotype appeared many times. J is TRBJ2-2 and V is TRBV12-3 or TRBV12-4, with TRBD1 as a possible D gene (5 bases). The ends were cut back, 5 bases at V and 0 bases at J, with 10 bases in the middle. This CDR3 has 15 residues. The CDR3 nucleotides read TGTGCCAGCAGTCTCCGCAGGGCGAACACCGGGGAGCTGTTTTTT. Its protein is CASSLRRANTGELFF.

With regard to this clonotype: A much larger clone sits a single nucleotide away, making a read error possible. The rearrangement uses TRBV28 and TRBJ2-1; D is ambiguous. The CDR3 is made up of 16 amino acids. V dropped 3 bases and J dropped 10 bases, with 22 bases sitting between them. Germline CDR1 MDHEN, CDR2 SYDVKM. CDR3 in amino acids: CASSFRYGSPYYEQFF. The DNA of the CDR3 is TGTGCCAGCAGTTTCCGGTACGGGTCCCCCTACTACGAGCAGTTCTTC.

This clonotype was counted only a few times. The chain carries TRBV5-5 and TRBJ2-7; tentatively, D is TRBD1 (6 bases). Per germline, CDR1 SGHKS and CDR2 YYEKEE (reference sequence). The length of the CDR3 is 15 residues. Deletions cut 5 bases from V and 0 bases from J, with 15 bases between. In DNA, the CDR3 is TGTGCCAGCAGAAAACAGGGTCGGGCCTCCTACGAGCAGTACTTC. Its protein product is CASRKQGRASYEQYF.

Many counts were recorded for this clonotype. The chain employs TRBV28 and TRBJ2-7, with a weak D call TRBD1 (5 bases). The germline V and J ends were trimmed by 8 bases and 6 bases, with 20 bases remaining between them. The CDR3 has 14 amino acids. Per germline, CDR1 MDHEN and CDR2 SYDVKM. The CDR3 spells CASHLSTGPGEQYF. The CDR3 DNA is TGTGCCAGCCACCTTAGCACAGGACCAGGCGAGCAGTACTTC.